The 8 T cell receptor beta chains listed next were all sequenced from one sample in a study of cytomegalovirus exposure and HLA in healthy donors. The PCR ran on 60 Vbeta and 13 Jbeta primers. Repertoires were generated with immunoSEQ multiplex PCR, while TCRdb's copy carries only in-frame clones and drops some. Found here are tens of thousands of clones, 64% of them singletons; the top ten hold roughly 2.5%. Sequencing input: PBMCs. Receptors originate from a human donor in good health.

The CDR3, as DNA: TGTGCCAGCAGAAGGGCGGGGCAGAACACTGAAGCTTTCTTT. Protein product: CASRRAGQNTEAFF. The V and J genes are TRBV6-1 and TRBJ1-1, with D possibly TRBD1 on 5 matching bases. Trimming removed 6 bases at V and 1 base at J, with 12 bases between. The CDR3 covers 14 residues. From germline, CDR1 is MNHNS and CDR2 SASEGT.

V usage is TRBV9 and J usage is TRBJ2-3, with D perhaps matching TRBD1 (5 bases). V lost 0 bases, J lost 4 bases, and 12 bases lay in between. The CDR3 is 15 amino acids. Germline lookup yields CDR1 SGDLS and CDR2 YYNGEE. CDR3 bases: TGTGCCAGCAGCGTAGTAGGGGATCATCCAGATACGCAGTATTTT. Its translation is CASSVVGDHPDTQYF. Looking up the rest from reference TRBV9 and TRBJ2-3 gives the full variable domain: DSGVTQTPKHLITATGQRVTLRCSPRSGDLSVYWYQQSLDQGLQFLIQYYNGEERAKGNILERFSAQQFPDLHSELNLSSLELGDSALYFCASSVVGDHPDTQYFGPGTRLTVL.

The chain recombines TRBV18 with TRBJ2-5; 7 bases agree with TRBD2. The CDR3 covers 15 residues. Unmatched junction bases numbered 5, after V lost 0 bases and J lost 4 bases. The germline V gene encodes CDR1 KGHSH and CDR2 LQKENI. The CDR3 sequence: CASSPPLAEGETQYF. DNA for the CDR3: TGTGCCAGCTCACCACCGCTAGCGGAGGGAGAGACCCAGTACTTC.

The rearrangement uses TRBV7-9 and TRBJ2-1; TRBD2 might be the D (6 bases). The V end lost 5 bases, the J end lost 3 bases, and 14 bases lay between the germline ends. The germline V gene has CDR1 SEHNR and CDR2 FQNEAQ (reference sequence). The CDR3 contains 15 residues. CDR3 nucleotide sequence: TGTGCCAGCAGCCACCCCCGGGGGAACTACAATGAGCAGTTCTTC. Protein product: CASSHPRGNYNEQFF.

A few counts support this clone. The chain uses TRBV7-8 and TRBJ1-6; TRBD1 is a possible D gene (5 bases). Germline-derived CDR1 and CDR2 are SGHVS and FQNEAQ. The ends were cut back, 6 bases at V and 7 bases at J, with 10 bases in the middle. The CDR3 covers 13 residues. For the CDR3, the DNA is TGTGCCAGCAGAAACGGGGGGAATTCACCCCTCCACTTT. Translated: CASRNGGNSPLHF. Using reference TRBV7-8 and TRBJ1-6 for the parts outside the CDR3, the full variable domain is GAGVSQSPRYKVAKRGQDVALRCDPISGHVSLFWYQQALGQGPEFLTYFQNEAQLDKSGLPSDRFFAERPEGSVSTLKIQRTQQEDSAVYLCASRNGGNSPLHFGNGTRLTVT.

The V and J genes are TRBV7-2 and TRBJ2-7; 11 positions agree with TRBD1. The length of the CDR3 is 15 residues. The J segment lost 5 bases and the V segment lost 4 bases, leaving 7 bases of the junction unmatched. The germline CDR1 and CDR2 sequences are SGHTA and FQGNSA. CDR3 coding DNA: TGTGCCAGCAGCTCCGAGGGGACAGGGGGGCACGAGCAGTACTTC. This codes for CASSSEGTGGHEQYF.

The rearrangement uses TRBV9 and TRBJ2-5, with TRBD1 matching 7 bases. The CDR3 extends over 16 amino acids. Germline V CDR1 and CDR2: SGDLS, YYNGEE. The V gene end was trimmed by 4 bases and the J gene end by 5 bases; junction bases not matched to a gene: 14. DNA for the CDR3: TGTGCCAGCAGCTCCCGGGACAGTAAAGGGGTGGAGACCCAGTACTTC. It specifies CASSSRDSKGVETQYF.

The rearrangement uses TRBV4-3 and TRBJ1-2; D is unresolved. The CDR3 runs 15 residues. The germline V gene has CDR1 LGHNA and CDR2 YSLEER. Between the trimmed V and J ends, which lost 2 bases and 1 base, there was a span of 11 bases. The CDR3 region has the DNA TGCGCCAGCAGCCAAACCCGAACAGTTAACTATGGCTACACCTTC. It encodes CASSQTRTVNYGYTF.